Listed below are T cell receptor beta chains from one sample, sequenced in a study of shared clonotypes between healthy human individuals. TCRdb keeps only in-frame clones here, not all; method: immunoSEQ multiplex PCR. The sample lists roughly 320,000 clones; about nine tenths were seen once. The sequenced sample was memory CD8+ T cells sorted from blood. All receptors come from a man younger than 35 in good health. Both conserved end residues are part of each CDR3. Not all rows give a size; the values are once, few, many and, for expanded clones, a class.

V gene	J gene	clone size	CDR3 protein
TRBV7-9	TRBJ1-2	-	CASSLDLVLDGYTF
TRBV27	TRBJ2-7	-	CASSSTGGSYEQYF
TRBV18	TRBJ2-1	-	CASFSTFSSYNEQFF
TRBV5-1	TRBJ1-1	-	CASSAAGGANTEAFF
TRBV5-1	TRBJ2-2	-	CASTPWTGGTGELFF
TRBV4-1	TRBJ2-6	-	CASSQRDRALSGANVLTF
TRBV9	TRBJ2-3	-	CASSVVGVADTQYF
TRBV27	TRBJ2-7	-	CASQGLAGGPQYEQYF
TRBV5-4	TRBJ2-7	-	CASTTSGGLLSSYEQYF
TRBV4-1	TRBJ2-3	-	CASSLTTSRSDTQYF
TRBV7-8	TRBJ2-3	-	CASSEFAGGGGIDTDTQYF
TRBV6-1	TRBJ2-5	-	CASSISSGGAGTQYF
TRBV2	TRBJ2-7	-	CASTLAVNYEQYF
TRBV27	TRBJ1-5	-	CASSPLEAVGAKPQHF
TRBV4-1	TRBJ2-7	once	CASSQDLEYEQYF
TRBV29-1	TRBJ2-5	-	CSVEGLAETQYF
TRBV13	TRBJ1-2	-	CASSLRQGGYGYTF
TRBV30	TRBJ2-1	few	CAWSVTLAGLSYNEQFF
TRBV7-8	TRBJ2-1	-	CASSLSSYNEQFF
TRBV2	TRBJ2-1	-	CASSKKPGPHYNEQFF
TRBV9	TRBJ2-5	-	CASSTLGEETQYF
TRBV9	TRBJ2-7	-	CASSVGTGRYEQYF
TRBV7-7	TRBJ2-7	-	CASSTDRGSYEQYF
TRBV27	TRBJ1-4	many	CASSPQGQYEKLFF
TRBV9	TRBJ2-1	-	CASSVYSGTGGGEQFF
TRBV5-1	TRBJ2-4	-	CASSLGYVQNIQYF
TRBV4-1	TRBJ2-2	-	CASSPNRDTGELFF
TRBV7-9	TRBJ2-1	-	CASSLGLADYNEQFF
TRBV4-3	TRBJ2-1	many	CASSPNAAAEQFF
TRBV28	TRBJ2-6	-	CASSLVSGANVLTF
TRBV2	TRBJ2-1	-	CASRFLLADSSYNEQFF
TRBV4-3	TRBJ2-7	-	CASSQYPPNEQYF
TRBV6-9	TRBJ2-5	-	CASSYSKGYCNLGEETQYF
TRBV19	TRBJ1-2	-	CASKKVVDRANYGYTF
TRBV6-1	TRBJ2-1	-	CASSGGGSSEQFF
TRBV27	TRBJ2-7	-	CASSLLGGGSYEQYF
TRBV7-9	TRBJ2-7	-	CASSYGLAGAEEQYF
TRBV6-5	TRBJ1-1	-	CASSYPGQGKAFF
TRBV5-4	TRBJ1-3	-	CASSLGGANPGNTIYF
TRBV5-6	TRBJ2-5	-	CASSFWDPASETQYF
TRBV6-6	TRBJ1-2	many	CASSYSETYPQGYTF
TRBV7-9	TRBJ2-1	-	CASSLADNEQFF
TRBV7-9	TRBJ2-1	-	CASSYSLSGDEQFF
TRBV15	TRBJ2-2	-	CATSRGLAATRWNTGELFF
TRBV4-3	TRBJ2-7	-	CASSQDISQGDEQYF
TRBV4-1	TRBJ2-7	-	CASSQAHSSYEQYF
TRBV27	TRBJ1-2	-	CASSPDGNYGYTF
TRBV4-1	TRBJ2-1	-	CASSQRGAGGAYNEQFF
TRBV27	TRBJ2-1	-	CASTSRDSYNEQFF
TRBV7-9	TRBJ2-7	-	CASSQTGGQYF
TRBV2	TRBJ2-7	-	CASSEYFYEQYF
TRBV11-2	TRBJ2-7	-	CASSPSFHEQYF
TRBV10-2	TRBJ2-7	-	CASSDRTSYEQYF
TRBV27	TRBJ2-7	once	CASSRRRQGVTYEQYF
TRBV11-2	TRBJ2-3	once	CASSVGGGTDTQYF
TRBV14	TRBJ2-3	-	CASSQEFSLAGDTQYF
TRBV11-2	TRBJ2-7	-	CASSELGQLSYEQYF